This TCR beta chain is drawn from a study of blood T cell repertoires in COVID-19. TCRdb's copy holds only in-frame clones and misses some; the assay was immunoSEQ multiplex PCR. The sample has about 370,000 clones; approximately 92% are singletons. Grouping used clinical history reported by participants in a survey and questionnaire. The TCR sequence derives from a man between 18 and 29 years old who had recovered from COVID-19. The sample was PBMCs or T cells enriched from blood (not recorded which).

The CDR3 nucleotides are TGTGCCAGCAGCTTAGAACAGGGAGCCTACGAGCAGTACTTC. Residues: CASSLEQGAYEQYF. The chain recombines TRBV7-9 with TRBJ2-7; possible D gene TRBD1, 6 bases. Trimming cost V 1 base and J 2 bases, with 9 bases left between them. The CDR3 has 14 amino acids. The germline CDR1 and CDR2 sequences are SEHNR and FQNEAQ (reference sequence).